This T cell receptor (beta chain) originates from a study of CD8+ T cells in alopecia areata. For the study at large: A regimen of oral tofacitinib, 5 to 10 mg twice daily, was given to treated patients.

Sequencing templates came from extracted RNA that was reverse transcribed into cDNA. The protocol was immunoSEQ multiplex PCR, while the TCRdb copy is restricted to in-frame clones and leaves out a portion. The sample lists about 200,000 clones, 55% to 70% occurring once. Treatment given: oral pan-JAK inhibitor, 5-10 mg twice daily. Trimming removed 6 bases from V and 1 base from J, with 10 bases in between. The CDR3 sequence is 12 residues long. Germline assignment: CDR1 SQVTM and CDR2 ANQGSEA. The V call is TRBV29-1, the J call TRBJ2-7; weak D call: TRBD1 (5 bases). The clonotype originates from a human donor with alopecia areata. The source material was CD4+ T cells sorted from blood, sampled at week 24, from a patient treated with tofacitinib. CDR3 sequence: CSVAGNSYEQYF. The CDR3 nucleotides are TGCAGCGTCGCAGGGAATTCCTACGAGCAGTACTTC.